The 8 T cell receptor beta chains given below trace back to one sample, sequenced in a study of T cell repertoires in cytomegalovirus infection. TCRdb re-analysed the reads in MiXCR, keeping a single row per CDR3 protein. This sample has roughly 920,000 distinct CDR3 sequences; around 30% occur once, and the top ten carry 11% to 15%. No antigen is known for these receptors. The sequencing used cultured CD8+ T cells from PBMCs, collected from culture after CMV antigen stimulation. The receptors derive from a human donor in good health (CMV status not recorded). Some clones in this sample may be carry-over from other donors' samples.

This clonotype was observed a few times. This chain's CDR3 is CASGYSNTEAFF. In DNA, the CDR3 is TGTGCCAGCGGTTACTCAAACACTGAAGCTTTCTTT. The chain couples TRBV12-3 or TRBV12-4 to TRBJ1-1, with D unclear. The CDR3 is 12 amino acids. Deletions cut 8 bases from V and 2 bases from J, with 9 bases between.

The rearrangement links TRBV7-9 to TRBJ2-1; no firm D call. The ends were cut back, 1 base at V and 8 bases at J, with 9 bases in the middle. The length of the CDR3 is 13 residues. Germline CDR1 and CDR2: SEHNR and FQNEAQ (reference sequence). The CDR3, as DNA: TGTGCCAGCAGCTTAGTCGTGATCGATGAGCAGTTCTTC. Amino acid sequence: CASSLVVIDEQFF.

Details on this clonotype: This may be a read error: a much more frequent sequence differs by one nucleotide. V gene TRBV7-8 combines with J gene TRBJ1-4; D is perhaps TRBD1 (5 bases). The germline V gene has CDR1 SGHVS and CDR2 FQNEAQ. V was pared by 5 bases and J by 3 bases, with 13 bases between. The CDR3 runs to 15 residues. The CDR3 here is CASSPGSAPNEKLFF. CDR3 coding DNA: TGTGCCAGCAGCCCAGGGTCGGCCCCTAATGAAAAACTGTTTTTT.

To note about this clonotype: A much larger clone differs by one base, so this may be a read error. V gene TRBV7-2 combines with J gene TRBJ1-2; D not certain. In germline, CDR1 is SGHTA, CDR2 FQGNSA. This CDR3 is 12 amino acids long. CDR3 nucleotide sequence: TGTGCCAGCAGCTCCGGATTTTATGACTACACCTTC. Its translation: CASSSGFYDYTF.

The V call is TRBV25-1, the J call TRBJ2-5; D may be TRBD2 (7 bases). Germline V gene data show CDR1 as MGHDK and CDR2 as SYGVNS. Trimming took off 1 base at V and 5 bases at J, with 11 bases between the two ends. CDR3 length: 14 residues. CDR3 amino acids: CASSEWGGDETQYF. In DNA form, the CDR3 reads TGTGCCAGCAGTGAATGGGGGGGCGACGAGACCCAGTACTTC. Filled out from reference TRBV25-1 and TRBJ2-5, the complete variable domain reads EADIYQTPRYLVIGTGKKITLECSQTMGHDKMYWYQQDPGMELHLIHYSYGVNSTEKGDLSSESTVSRIRTEHFPLTLESARPSHTSQYLCASSEWGGDETQYFGPGTRLLVL.

This chain connects TRBV5-1 to TRBJ2-7; 10 nucleotides line up with TRBD2. Germline CDR1 and CDR2: SGHRS and YFSETQ. The CDR3 runs to 15 residues. Unmatched junction bases numbered 6, after V lost 0 bases and J lost 6 bases. CDR3 sequence (DNA): TGCGCCAGCAGCTTGGGGACTAGCGGTACCCGCGAGCAGTACTTC. Protein sequence: CASSLGTSGTREQYF.

This clonotype was detected once. This chain uses TRBV28 with TRBJ2-7; D is uncertain. Trimming removed 5 bases at V and 1 base at J, with 18 bases between. This CDR3 region has 16 residues. The germline gives CDR1 MDHEN, CDR2 SYDVKM. CDR3: CASSPLGSTASYEQYV. The CDR3 region has the DNA TGTGCCAGCAGTCCTCTTGGATCGACGGCGTCCTACGAGCAGTACGTC.

This clonotype appeared a few times. The chain uses TRBV4-1 and TRBJ2-3; D unresolved. From germline, CDR1 is MGHRA and CDR2 YSYEKL. The V gene lost 6 bases and the J gene lost 4 bases, with 20 bases spanning the gap. The CDR3 is made up of 16 amino acids. The CDR3 DNA follows: TGCGCCAGCAGGTCCAGTACTGGGATAAACGCAGATACGCAGTATTTT. Residues: CASRSSTGINADTQYF.